Reported below is one T cell receptor beta chain. Its antigen is currently unknown. The data are from a study of lymphopenia after photon versus proton radiotherapy. Overall study results and limits: Larger post-nadir TCR diversity loss correlated inversely with survival in deceased patients. Better survival with proton therapy was suggested as possible, not demonstrated.

Germline loops: CDR1 KGHSH, CDR2 LQKENI. This CDR3 contains 14 residues. V gave up 2 bases and J gave up 8 bases, with 15 bases separating them. Libraries were prepared by immunoSEQ multiplex PCR; TCRdb keeps only in-frame clonotypes and omits some of them. This table has 40,000 or so clones, approximately 90% appearing once. Sequencing was performed on peripheral blood, taken from a patient treated with photon-based radiotherapy. The receptor comes from a man between 60 and 70 years old with cholangiocarcinoma. The chain joins TRBV18 to TRBJ1-1; D remains unclear. CDR3: CASSPASVVSEAFF. The CDR3 nucleotides read TGTGCCAGCTCACCAGCCTCTGTGGTGTCGGAAGCTTTCTTT.